One T cell receptor (beta chain) is described in this entry. Its antigen is as yet unknown. V dropped 2 bases and J dropped 11 bases, with 21 bases sitting between them. This CDR3 has 15 amino acids. Germline V gene data show CDR1 as MNHEY and CDR2 as SMNVEV (reference sequence). The protocol was immunoSEQ multiplex PCR, while the TCRdb copy is restricted to in-frame clones and leaves out a portion. This sample has about 130,000 clones; more than 85% occur once, and the top ten carry 1.5% to 2%. The source of the sample is a study of T cell responses to AZD1222 COVID-19 vaccine. Across the study: Timing groups of about 4 and about 12 weeks for second doses were pooled. Broader study findings: Among the donors, most were white British and more were female, and clonal diversity was possibly underestimated. At 160-218 and 743-854, vaccine-associated CD4 TCRs were dominant, and they spanned spike. The reported proportion of spike-specific TCRs targeting unmutated variant regions was nearly half.

V usage is TRBV27 and J usage is TRBJ1-1; weak D call: TRBD1 (6 bases). The TCR was taken from an adult in good health. Sequences were derived from peripheral blood, sampled on day 0 of AZD1222 vaccination. The CDR3 coding sequence is TGTGCCAGCAGTTTAATTCCCGGGAACAGGGAGTGGGCTTTCTTT. This codes for CASSLIPGNREWAFF.